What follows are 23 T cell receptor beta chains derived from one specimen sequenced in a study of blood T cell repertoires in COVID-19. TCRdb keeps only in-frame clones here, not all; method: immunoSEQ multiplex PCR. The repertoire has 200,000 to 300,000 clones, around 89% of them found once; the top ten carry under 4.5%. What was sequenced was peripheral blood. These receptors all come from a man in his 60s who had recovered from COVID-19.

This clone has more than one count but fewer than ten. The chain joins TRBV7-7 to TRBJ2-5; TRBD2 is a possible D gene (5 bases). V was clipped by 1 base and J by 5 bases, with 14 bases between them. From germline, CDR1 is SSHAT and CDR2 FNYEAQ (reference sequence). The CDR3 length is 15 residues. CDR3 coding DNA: TGTGCCAGCAGCTTAGGGGGAATTAGCGCGGAGACCCAGTACTTC. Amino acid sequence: CASSLGGISAETQYF.

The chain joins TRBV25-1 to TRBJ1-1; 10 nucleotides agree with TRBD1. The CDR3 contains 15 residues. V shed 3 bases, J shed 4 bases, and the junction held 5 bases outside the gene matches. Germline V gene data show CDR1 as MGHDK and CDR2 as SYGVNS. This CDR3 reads CASSEGGDRGTEAFF. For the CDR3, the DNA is TGTGCCAGCAGTGAGGGGGGGGACAGGGGCACTGAAGCTTTCTTT.

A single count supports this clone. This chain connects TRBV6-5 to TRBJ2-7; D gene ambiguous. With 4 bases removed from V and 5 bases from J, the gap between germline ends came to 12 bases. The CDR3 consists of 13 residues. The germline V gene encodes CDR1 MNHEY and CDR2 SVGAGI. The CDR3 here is CASSSRSSHEQYF. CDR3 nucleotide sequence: TGTGCCAGCAGTTCTCGCAGTTCCCACGAGCAGTACTTC.

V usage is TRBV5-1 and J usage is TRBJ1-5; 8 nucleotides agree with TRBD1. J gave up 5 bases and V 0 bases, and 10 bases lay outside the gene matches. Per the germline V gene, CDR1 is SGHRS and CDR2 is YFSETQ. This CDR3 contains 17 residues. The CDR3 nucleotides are TGCGCCAGCAGCTTGGGCCCCCAGGGGGCATTGGATCAGCCCCAGCATTTT. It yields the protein CASSLGPQGALDQPQHF.

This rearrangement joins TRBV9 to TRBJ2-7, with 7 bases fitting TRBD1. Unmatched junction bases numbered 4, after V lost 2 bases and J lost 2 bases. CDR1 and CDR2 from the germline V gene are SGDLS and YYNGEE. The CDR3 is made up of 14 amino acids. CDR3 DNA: TGTGCCAGCAGCGTCCGTACAGGGGCCTACGAGCAGTACTTC. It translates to CASSVRTGAYEQYF.

The CDR3: CASSLRQVEDTQYF. The CDR3 bases are TGTGCCAGCTCACTTCGACAGGTCGAAGATACGCAGTATTTT. The gene calls are TRBV18 and TRBJ2-3; D is perhaps TRBD1 (6 bases). The CDR3 has 14 amino acids. The germline CDR1 and CDR2 sequences are KGHSH and LQKENI. V was trimmed by 4 bases and J by 5 bases, leaving 13 bases between them.

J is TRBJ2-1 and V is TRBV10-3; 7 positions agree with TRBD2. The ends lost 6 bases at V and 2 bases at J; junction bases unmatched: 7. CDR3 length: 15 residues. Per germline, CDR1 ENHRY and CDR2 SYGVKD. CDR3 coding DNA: TGTGCCATCAGCATCACTAGCGCCACCTACAATGAGCAGTTCTTC. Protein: CAISITSATYNEQFF.

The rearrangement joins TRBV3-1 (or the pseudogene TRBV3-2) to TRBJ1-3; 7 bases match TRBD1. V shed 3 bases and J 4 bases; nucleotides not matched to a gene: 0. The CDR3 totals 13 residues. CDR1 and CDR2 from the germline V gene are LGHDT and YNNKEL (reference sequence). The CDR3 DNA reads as TGTGCCAGCAGCCAGGGACAGGGAAACACCATATATTTT. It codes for CASSQGQGNTIYF.

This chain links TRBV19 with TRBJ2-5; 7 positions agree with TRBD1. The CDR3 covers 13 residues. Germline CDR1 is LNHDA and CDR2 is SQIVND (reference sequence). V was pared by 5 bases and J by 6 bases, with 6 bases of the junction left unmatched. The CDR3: CASSSGTVQTQYF. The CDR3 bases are TGTGCCAGTAGTTCAGGGACAGTCCAGACCCAGTACTTC.

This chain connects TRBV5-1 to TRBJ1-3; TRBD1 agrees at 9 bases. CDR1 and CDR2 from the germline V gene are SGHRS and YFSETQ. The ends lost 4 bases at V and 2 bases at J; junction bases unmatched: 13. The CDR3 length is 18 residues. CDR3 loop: CASSPRKGTGPAGNTIYF. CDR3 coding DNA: TGCGCCAGCAGCCCACGAAAAGGGACAGGGCCGGCTGGAAACACCATATATTTT.

The CDR3 DNA is TGTGCCAGCAGCTCCACGAGGCCGGACACTGAAGCTTTCTTT. This codes for CASSSTRPDTEAFF. The gene calls are TRBV7-2 and TRBJ1-1, with no clear D. Germline V gene data show CDR1 as SGHTA and CDR2 as FQGNSA. CDR3 length equals 14 residues. V dropped 4 bases and J dropped 3 bases, with 12 bases sitting between them.

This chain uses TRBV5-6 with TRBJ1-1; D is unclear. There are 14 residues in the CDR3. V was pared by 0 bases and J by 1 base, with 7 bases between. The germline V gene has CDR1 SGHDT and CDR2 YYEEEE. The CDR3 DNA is TGTGCCAGCAGCTTGGCCAGTCCGAACACTGAAGCTTTCTTT. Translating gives CASSLASPNTEAFF. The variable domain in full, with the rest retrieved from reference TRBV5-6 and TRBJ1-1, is DAGVTQSPTHLIKTRGQQVTLRCSPKSGHDTVSWYQQALGQGPQFIFQYYEEEERQRGNFPDRFSGHQFPNYSSELNVNALLLGDSALYLCASSLASPNTEAFFGQGTRLTVV.

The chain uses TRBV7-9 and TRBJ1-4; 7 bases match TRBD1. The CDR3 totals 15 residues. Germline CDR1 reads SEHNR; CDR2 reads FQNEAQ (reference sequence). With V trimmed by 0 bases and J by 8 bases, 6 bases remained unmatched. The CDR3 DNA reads TGTGCCAGCAGCTTAGCCCGACAGGGCGGGGAAAAACTGTTTTTT. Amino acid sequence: CASSLARQGGEKLFF.

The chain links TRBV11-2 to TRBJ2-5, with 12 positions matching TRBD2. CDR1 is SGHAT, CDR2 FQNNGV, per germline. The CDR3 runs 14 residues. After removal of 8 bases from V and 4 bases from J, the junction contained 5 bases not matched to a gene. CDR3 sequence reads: CASGLAGGRETQYF. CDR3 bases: TGTGCCAGCGGCCTAGCGGGGGGGAGAGAGACCCAGTACTTC.

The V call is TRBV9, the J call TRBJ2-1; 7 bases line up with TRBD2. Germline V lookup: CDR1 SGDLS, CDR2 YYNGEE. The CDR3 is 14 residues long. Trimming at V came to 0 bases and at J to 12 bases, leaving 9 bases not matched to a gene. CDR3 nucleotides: TGTGCCAGCAGCGTAGCCACTAGCGATAGGAGGCAGTTCTTC. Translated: CASSVATSDRRQFF.

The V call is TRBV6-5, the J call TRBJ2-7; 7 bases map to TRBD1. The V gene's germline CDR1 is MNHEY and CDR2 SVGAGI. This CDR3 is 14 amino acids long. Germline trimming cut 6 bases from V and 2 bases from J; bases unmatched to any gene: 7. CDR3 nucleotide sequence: TGTGCCAGCAGACCGGACAGGAACACCTACGAGCAGTACTTC. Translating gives CASRPDRNTYEQYF.

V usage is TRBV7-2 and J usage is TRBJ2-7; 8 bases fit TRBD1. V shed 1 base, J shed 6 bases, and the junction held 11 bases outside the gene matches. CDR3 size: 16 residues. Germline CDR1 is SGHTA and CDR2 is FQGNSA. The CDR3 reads CASSLEIGQGASEQYF. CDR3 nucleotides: TGTGCCAGCAGCTTAGAAATCGGGCAGGGGGCCTCCGAGCAGTACTTC.

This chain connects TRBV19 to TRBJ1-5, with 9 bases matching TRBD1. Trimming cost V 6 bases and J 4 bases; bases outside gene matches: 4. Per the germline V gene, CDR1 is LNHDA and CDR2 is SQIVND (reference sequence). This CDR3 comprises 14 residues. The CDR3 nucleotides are TGTGCCAGTAGGCGGACAGGGGATAATCAGCCCCAGCATTTT. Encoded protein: CASRRTGDNQPQHF.

The CDR3 DNA reads TGCGCCAGCAGCTTGGGGACACAGGGGGTGGATACGCAGTATTTT. Translated: CASSLGTQGVDTQYF. The chain links TRBV5-1 to TRBJ2-3, with 8 bases fitting TRBD1. This CDR3 is built from 15 residues. The V gene's germline CDR1 is SGHRS and CDR2 YFSETQ. V was clipped by 0 bases and J by 6 bases; unmatched bases: 6.

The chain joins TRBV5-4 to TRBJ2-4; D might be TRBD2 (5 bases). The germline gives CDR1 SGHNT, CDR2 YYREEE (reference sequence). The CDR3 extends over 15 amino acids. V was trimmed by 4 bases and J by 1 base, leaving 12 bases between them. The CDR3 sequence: CASSLVGEAKNIQYF. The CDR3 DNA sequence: TGTGCCAGCAGCCTTGTTGGGGAGGCCAAAAACATTCAGTACTTC.

The CDR3 here is CASSLGDRGQKFPSTDTQYF. The CDR3 DNA is TGCGCCAGCAGCTTAGGAGACAGGGGGCAGAAATTCCCTAGCACAGATACGCAGTATTTT. V and J are TRBV5-1 and TRBJ2-3; 10 bases match TRBD1. The CDR3 sequence is 20 residues long. Germline CDR1 SGHRS, CDR2 YFSETQ. Germline trimming cut 2 bases from V and 0 bases from J; bases unmatched to any gene: 15. Full variable domain (remainder filled in from reference TRBV5-1 and TRBJ2-3): KAGVTQTPRYLIKTRGQQVTLSCSPISGHRSVSWYQQTPGQGLQFLFEYFSETQRNKGNFPGRFSGRQFSNSRSEMNVSTLELGDSALYLCASSLGDRGQKFPSTDTQYFGPGTRLTVL.

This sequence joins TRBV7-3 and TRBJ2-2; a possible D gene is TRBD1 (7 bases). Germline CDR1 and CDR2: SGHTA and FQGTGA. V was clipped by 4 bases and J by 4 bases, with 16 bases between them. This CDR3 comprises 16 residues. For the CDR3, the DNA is TGTGCCAGCAGCTCCTCCCCCAGGGGGGTCACCGGGGAGCTGTTTTTT. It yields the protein CASSSSPRGVTGELFF.

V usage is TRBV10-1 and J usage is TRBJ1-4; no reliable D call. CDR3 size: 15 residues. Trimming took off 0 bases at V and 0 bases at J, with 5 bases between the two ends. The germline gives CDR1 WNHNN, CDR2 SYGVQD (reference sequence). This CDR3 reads CASSESAATNEKLFF. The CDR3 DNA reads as TGCGCCAGCAGTGAGTCCGCAGCAACTAATGAAAAACTGTTTTTT.